Listed here are 3 T cell receptor beta chains from one sample, sequenced in a study of blood T cell repertoires in COVID-19. Clones were sequenced by immunoSEQ multiplex PCR, and TCRdb holds only the in-frame ones, with some missing. This repertoire shows approximately 220,000 clones, 75% to 90% found once; its top ten account for roughly 4%. The sample consisted of PBMCs or T cells enriched from blood (not recorded which). The receptors were gathered from a woman aged 25-40 years who had been exposed to COVID-19.

The chain combines TRBV3-1 (or the pseudogene TRBV3-2) with TRBJ2-4; D might be TRBD1 (7 bases). There are 15 residues in the CDR3. Trimming removed 0 bases at V and 10 bases at J, with 16 bases between. Germline CDR1 and CDR2: LGHDT and YNNKEL (reference sequence). CDR3 DNA: TGTGCCAGCAGCCAAGATGTGGCCAGGGGGACTATTCAGTACTTC. This sequence encodes CASSQDVARGTIQYF.

V usage is TRBV6-2 or TRBV6-3 and J usage is TRBJ1-3; 9 bases match TRBD1. CDR1 is MNHEY and CDR2 is SVGEGT in the germline V gene. J was trimmed by 3 bases and V by 6 bases; bases with no gene match: 3. This CDR3 region has 14 residues. CDR3 sequence: CASSKTGGGNTIYF. Here the CDR3 DNA reads TGTGCCAGCAGCAAGACAGGGGGTGGAAACACCATATATTTT.

V gene TRBV7-8 combines with J gene TRBJ1-3, with D maybe TRBD1 (6 bases). The CDR3 runs to 16 residues. Looked up from germline, CDR1 is SGHVS and CDR2 is FQNEAQ. The ends were cut back, 1 base at V and 0 bases at J, with 10 bases in the middle. Written as DNA, the CDR3 is TGTGCCAGCAGCTTAGAGGGGGGGCACTCTGGAAACACCATATATTTT. Its protein is CASSLEGGHSGNTIYF.